A selection of T cell receptor beta chains follows, all from one sample in a study of early T cells in non-severe SARS-CoV-2 infection. TCRdb re-called the 5' RACE reads with MiXCR, one entry per CDR3 protein. Of roughly 110,000 distinct CDR3 sequences listed, around 10% were seen once; the top ten hold 7.6%. Material for sequencing was whole blood. The receptors shown here come from an adult who was a healthcare worker with PCR-confirmed SARS-CoV-2 infection or an uninfected control (not recorded which). CDR3s include the opening cysteine and the closing phenylalanine or tryptophan. D genes are given only for firm matches. The listing skips clone size in some rows; elsewhere it reads once, few, many or a size class.

cdr3_length: 15; d_call: -; v_call: TRBV18; j_call: TRBJ2-1; clone_size: -; cdr3_nt: TGTGCCAGCTCACCCTTTGAGGCTTCCTACAATGAGCAGTTCTTC; cdr3_aa: CASSPFEASYNEQFF
cdr3_length: 16; d_call: TRBD2; v_call: TRBV6-4; j_call: TRBJ2-1; clone_size: many; cdr3_nt: TGTGCCAGCAGTGACTCTAGCGGGCATCCCTACAATGAGCAGTTCTTC; cdr3_aa: CASSDSSGHPYNEQFF
cdr3_length: 14; d_call: -; v_call: TRBV7-9; j_call: TRBJ2-3; clone_size: many; cdr3_nt: TGTGCCAGCAGGGCGGTAGCCAGCACAGATACGCAGTATTTT; cdr3_aa: CASRAVASTDTQYF
cdr3_length: 13; d_call: -; v_call: TRBV3-1; j_call: TRBJ2-2; clone_size: many; cdr3_nt: TGTGCCAGCAGCCAAGAAGTAATCGGGGAGCTGTTTTTT; cdr3_aa: CASSQEVIGELFF
cdr3_length: 16; d_call: TRBD2; v_call: TRBV5-1; j_call: TRBJ2-1; clone_size: many; cdr3_nt: TGCGCCAGCAGCTCTAGCGGGAGGTCAGCCTACAATGAGCAGTTCTTC; cdr3_aa: CASSSSGRSAYNEQFF
cdr3_length: 15; d_call: -; v_call: TRBV5-5; j_call: TRBJ2-2; clone_size: many; cdr3_nt: TGTGCCAGCAGCTTGGAGCCCCAGGGAGATGGGGAGCTGTTTTTT; cdr3_aa: CASSLEPQGDGELFF
cdr3_length: 14; d_call: -; v_call: TRBV20-1; j_call: TRBJ2-3; clone_size: many; cdr3_nt: TGCAGTGCTAGCGCCCTGGGCAGCCCAGATACGCAGTATTTT; cdr3_aa: CSASALGSPDTQYF
cdr3_length: 14; d_call: -; v_call: TRBV7-2; j_call: TRBJ2-7; clone_size: -; cdr3_nt: TGTGCCAGCAGCTTAGAACATAGCCCCCACGAGCAGTACTTC; cdr3_aa: CASSLEHSPHEQYF
cdr3_length: 15; d_call: -; v_call: TRBV10-2; j_call: TRBJ2-3; clone_size: many; cdr3_nt: TGCGCCAGCAGTGAGCTAGCAGGCGGCACAGATACGCAGTATTTT; cdr3_aa: CASSELAGGTDTQYF
cdr3_length: 12; d_call: -; v_call: TRBV20-1; j_call: TRBJ2-1; clone_size: many; cdr3_nt: TGCAGTGCAAGCGGGTTTTACAATGAGCAGTTCTTC; cdr3_aa: CSASGFYNEQFF
cdr3_length: 16; d_call: TRBD1; v_call: TRBV7-2; j_call: TRBJ2-5; clone_size: many; cdr3_nt: TGTGCCAGCAGCTTAGGCCGAGGGACAGCACAAGAGACCCAGTACTTC; cdr3_aa: CASSLGRGTAQETQYF
cdr3_length: 15; d_call: -; v_call: TRBV29-1; j_call: TRBJ1-1; clone_size: few; cdr3_nt: TGCAGCGTATCCCGTCCGATGAGTGGGGACACTGAAGCTTTCTTT; cdr3_aa: CSVSRPMSGDTEAFF
cdr3_length: 17; d_call: -; v_call: TRBV12-3/TRBV12-4; j_call: TRBJ1-2; clone_size: many; cdr3_nt: TGTGCCAGCAGTAAAGACAGCCGGAATACCTCTAACTATGGCTACACCTTC; cdr3_aa: CASSKDSRNTSNYGYTF
cdr3_length: 15; d_call: TRBD1; v_call: TRBV5-1; j_call: TRBJ1-5; clone_size: -; cdr3_nt: TGCGCCAGCAGCTCACAGGGGTTGAGCAATCAGCCCCAGCATTTT; cdr3_aa: CASSSQGLSNQPQHF
cdr3_length: 12; d_call: -; v_call: TRBV28; j_call: TRBJ2-3; clone_size: many; cdr3_nt: TGTGCCAGCAGTCCCTGGTCAGATACGCAGTATTTT; cdr3_aa: CASSPWSDTQYF
cdr3_length: 16; d_call: -; v_call: TRBV27; j_call: TRBJ2-2; clone_size: many; cdr3_nt: TGTGCCAGCAGTGGGGACTCAACCCCGAACACCGGGGAGCTGTTTTTT; cdr3_aa: CASSGDSTPNTGELFF
cdr3_length: 12; d_call: TRBD1; v_call: TRBV12-3/TRBV12-4; j_call: TRBJ1-2; clone_size: -; cdr3_nt: TGTGCCAGCAGTCCGGGACAGACGGGCTACACCTTC; cdr3_aa: CASSPGQTGYTF
cdr3_length: 14; d_call: -; v_call: TRBV4-3; j_call: TRBJ2-7; clone_size: few; cdr3_nt: TGCGCCAGCAGCCAAGATTTCACTCCCGGCGAGCAGTACTTC; cdr3_aa: CASSQDFTPGEQYF
cdr3_length: 15; d_call: TRBD2; v_call: TRBV28; j_call: TRBJ2-2; clone_size: -; cdr3_nt: TGTGCCAGCAGTTTAGCGGGAGGGGGCACCGGGGAGCTGTTTTTT; cdr3_aa: CASSLAGGGTGELFF
cdr3_length: 15; d_call: -; v_call: TRBV12-3/TRBV12-4; j_call: TRBJ2-6; clone_size: -; cdr3_nt: TGTGCCAGCCGGGACGGACACTCTGGGGCCAACGTCCTGACTTTC; cdr3_aa: CASRDGHSGANVLTF
cdr3_length: 15; d_call: TRBD1; v_call: TRBV28; j_call: TRBJ2-7; clone_size: few; cdr3_nt: TGTGCCAGCAGTCCTCCGGGACAGGGAAGGCTAGAGCAGTACTTC; cdr3_aa: CASSPPGQGRLEQYF
cdr3_length: 10; d_call: -; v_call: TRBV5-1; j_call: TRBJ2-5; clone_size: few; cdr3_nt: TGCGCCAGCACGAAAGAGACCCAGTACTTC; cdr3_aa: CASTKETQYF
cdr3_length: 12; d_call: -; v_call: TRBV3-1; j_call: TRBJ2-7; clone_size: -; cdr3_nt: TGTGCCAGCAGCCAACACTTCGACGAGCAGTACTTC; cdr3_aa: CASSQHFDEQYF
cdr3_length: 14; d_call: TRBD1; v_call: TRBV5-1; j_call: TRBJ2-5; clone_size: many; cdr3_nt: TGCGCCAGCAGCTTAGGGACAGCAAAAGAGACCCAGTACTTC; cdr3_aa: CASSLGTAKETQYF
cdr3_length: 15; d_call: TRBD1; v_call: TRBV9; j_call: TRBJ2-3; clone_size: many; cdr3_nt: TGTGCCAGCAGCGTAGAGGACAGGGGTACAGATACGCAGTATTTT; cdr3_aa: CASSVEDRGTDTQYF
cdr3_length: 13; d_call: TRBD1; v_call: TRBV12-3/TRBV12-4; j_call: TRBJ2-7; clone_size: few; cdr3_nt: TGTGCCAGCAGCGACAGGGGCGGAGGGAAGCAGTACTTC; cdr3_aa: CASSDRGGGKQYF
cdr3_length: 17; d_call: TRBD1; v_call: TRBV29-1; j_call: TRBJ2-2; clone_size: few; cdr3_nt: TGCAGCGTTCCGGACCCTGGGACAGAGGCGAACACCGGGGAGCTGTTTTTT; cdr3_aa: CSVPDPGTEANTGELFF
cdr3_length: 12; d_call: TRBD2; v_call: TRBV29-1; j_call: TRBJ2-3; clone_size: -; cdr3_nt: TGCAGCGTGGTGGAGGCGGGGGGTACGCAGTATTTT; cdr3_aa: CSVVEAGGTQYF
cdr3_length: 13; d_call: -; v_call: TRBV20-1; j_call: TRBJ1-5; clone_size: -; cdr3_nt: TGCAGTGCTCAACAGGCCAGAAATCAGCCCCAGCATTTT; cdr3_aa: CSAQQARNQPQHF
cdr3_length: 18; d_call: TRBD2; v_call: TRBV27; j_call: TRBJ2-1; clone_size: -; cdr3_nt: TGTGCCAGCAGTTTCCTCCCCTCAGCCGGGAGGGTCTACAATGAGCAGTTCTTC; cdr3_aa: CASSFLPSAGRVYNEQFF
cdr3_length: 14; d_call: -; v_call: TRBV29-1; j_call: TRBJ1-1; clone_size: few; cdr3_nt: TGCAGCGTTCAGTCCACTCGGTCCGACACTGAAGCTTTCTTT; cdr3_aa: CSVQSTRSDTEAFF
cdr3_length: 14; d_call: -; v_call: TRBV4-3; j_call: TRBJ2-1; clone_size: many; cdr3_nt: TGCGCCAGCAGCCAAGATTTACTAGCTGATGAGCAGTTCTTC; cdr3_aa: CASSQDLLADEQFF
cdr3_length: 15; d_call: -; v_call: TRBV5-1; j_call: TRBJ2-1; clone_size: many; cdr3_nt: TGCGCCAGCAGCTTGGGACACCTTTTGGTCCATGAGCAGTTCTTC; cdr3_aa: CASSLGHLLVHEQFF
cdr3_length: 15; d_call: TRBD2; v_call: TRBV20-1; j_call: TRBJ2-5; clone_size: many; cdr3_nt: TGCAGTGCTAGAGAGTCTAGCGGGTACCAAGAGACCCAGTACTTC; cdr3_aa: CSARESSGYQETQYF
cdr3_length: 12; d_call: -; v_call: TRBV12-3/TRBV12-4; j_call: TRBJ2-7; clone_size: many; cdr3_nt: TGTGCCAGCACGGCGGAGGGCTACGAGCAGTACTTC; cdr3_aa: CASTAEGYEQYF
cdr3_length: 17; d_call: -; v_call: TRBV28; j_call: TRBJ2-5; clone_size: many; cdr3_nt: TGTGCCAGCAGTTCCAGGCTGGACCGCGGAGTGATAGAGACCCAGTACTTC; cdr3_aa: CASSSRLDRGVIETQYF
cdr3_length: 12; d_call: -; v_call: TRBV7-9; j_call: TRBJ2-2; clone_size: many; cdr3_nt: TGTGCCAGCAGCATAGACACCGGGGAGCTGTTTTTT; cdr3_aa: CASSIDTGELFF
cdr3_length: 13; d_call: -; v_call: TRBV6-6; j_call: TRBJ1-5; clone_size: -; cdr3_nt: TGTGCCAGCAGTTCCAAACTCAATCAGCCCCAGCATTTT; cdr3_aa: CASSSKLNQPQHF
cdr3_length: 14; d_call: -; v_call: TRBV7-3; j_call: TRBJ1-1; clone_size: few; cdr3_nt: TGTGCCAGCAGCTTAGGTCCACCGAACACTGAAGCTTTCTTT; cdr3_aa: CASSLGPPNTEAFF
cdr3_length: 13; d_call: -; v_call: TRBV7-6; j_call: TRBJ2-5; clone_size: -; cdr3_nt: TGTGTCAGCAGCTTAGCGGCCCAGGAGACCCAGTACTTC; cdr3_aa: CVSSLAAQETQYF
cdr3_length: 14; d_call: -; v_call: TRBV12-3/TRBV12-4; j_call: TRBJ2-1; clone_size: few; cdr3_nt: TGTGCCAGCAGTTTAGGTGTGGGCCTAGGGGAGCAGTTCTTC; cdr3_aa: CASSLGVGLGEQFF
cdr3_length: 15; d_call: TRBD2; v_call: TRBV6-5; j_call: TRBJ2-7; clone_size: -; cdr3_nt: TGTGCCAGCAGTTACCGGGGAGGGCGGGGGTACGAGCAGTACTTC; cdr3_aa: CASSYRGGRGYEQYF
cdr3_length: 15; d_call: -; v_call: TRBV7-9; j_call: TRBJ1-1; clone_size: -; cdr3_nt: TGTGCCAGCAGCTTAAGAGGGGCGGCCATGACGGTAGCTTTCTTT; cdr3_aa: CASSLRGAAMTVAFF
cdr3_length: 17; d_call: -; v_call: TRBV6-2/TRBV6-3; j_call: TRBJ1-1; clone_size: many; cdr3_nt: TGTGCCAGCAGTTACTCGTTAAGTACCGTCAGCCCCACTGAAGCTTTCTTT; cdr3_aa: CASSYSLSTVSPTEAFF
cdr3_length: 16; d_call: -; v_call: TRBV7-9; j_call: TRBJ1-6; clone_size: many; cdr3_nt: TGTGCCAGCAGCTTTGGGCAGGGAGGATCCAATTCACCCCTCCACTTT; cdr3_aa: CASSFGQGGSNSPLHF
cdr3_length: 11; d_call: -; v_call: TRBV13; j_call: TRBJ2-2; clone_size: many; cdr3_nt: TGTGCCAGCAGCTTACCCGGGGAGCTGTTTTTT; cdr3_aa: CASSLPGELFF